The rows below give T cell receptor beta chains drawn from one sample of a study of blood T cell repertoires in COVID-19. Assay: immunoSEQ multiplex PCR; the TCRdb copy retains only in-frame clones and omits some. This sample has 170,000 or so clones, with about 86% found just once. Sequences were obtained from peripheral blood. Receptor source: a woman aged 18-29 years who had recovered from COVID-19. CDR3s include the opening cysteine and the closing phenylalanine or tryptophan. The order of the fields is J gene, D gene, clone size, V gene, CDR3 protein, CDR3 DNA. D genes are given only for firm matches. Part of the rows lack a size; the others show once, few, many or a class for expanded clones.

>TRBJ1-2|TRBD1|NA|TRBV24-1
CATSQKGARGYTF
TGTGCCACCAGCCAGAAGGGGGCGCGTGGCTACACCTTC
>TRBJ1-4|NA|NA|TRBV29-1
CSVRGGAANEKLFF
TGCAGCGTCCGAGGAGGGGCTGCTAATGAAAAACTGTTTTTT
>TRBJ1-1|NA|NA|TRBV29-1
CSVAQGVVTFF
TGCAGCGTCGCGCAGGGTGTGGTAACTTTCTTT
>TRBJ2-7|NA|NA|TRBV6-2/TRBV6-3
CASSTSTGRDEQYF
TGTGCCAGCAGTACTTCCACAGGAAGAGACGAGCAGTACTTC
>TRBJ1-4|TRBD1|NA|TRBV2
CASSWSGTVTEKLFF
TGTGCCAGCAGTTGGAGTGGGACAGTCACCGAAAAACTGTTTTTT
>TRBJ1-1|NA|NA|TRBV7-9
CASSLAQGKGEAFF
TGTGCCAGCAGCTTAGCACAGGGCAAGGGGGAAGCTTTCTTT
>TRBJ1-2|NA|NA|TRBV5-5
CASSWVPAGGAEGYTF
TGTGCCAGCAGCTGGGTCCCGGCAGGAGGTGCAGAAGGCTACACCTTC
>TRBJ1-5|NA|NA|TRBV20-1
CSASWGGYSNQPQHF
TGCAGTGCTAGTTGGGGGGGGTATAGCAATCAGCCCCAGCATTTT
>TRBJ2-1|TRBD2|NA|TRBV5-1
CASSLDLSAGRFYNEQFF
TGCGCCAGCAGCTTGGATCTATCAGCGGGAAGGTTCTACAATGAGCAGTTCTTC
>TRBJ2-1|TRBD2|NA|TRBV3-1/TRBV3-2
CASSRASGNEQFF
TGTGCCAGCAGCCGGGCTAGCGGGAATGAGCAGTTCTTC
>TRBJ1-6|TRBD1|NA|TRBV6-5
CASSSLQGRNSPLHF
TGTGCCAGCAGTTCGTTACAGGGGCGTAATTCACCCCTCCACTTT
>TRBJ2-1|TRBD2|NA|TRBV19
CASSGVAGGIKNEQFF
TGTGCCAGTAGTGGGGTAGCGGGGGGGATTAAGAATGAGCAGTTCTTC
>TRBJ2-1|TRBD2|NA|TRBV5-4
CASSLVASGGGEQFF
TGTGCCAGCAGCTTGGTGGCTAGCGGAGGCGGTGAGCAGTTCTTC
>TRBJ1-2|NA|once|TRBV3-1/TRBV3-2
CASSHRQVGFTF
TGTGCCAGCAGCCATCGACAGGTCGGTTTCACCTTC
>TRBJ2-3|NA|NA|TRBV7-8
CASSSSTSTDTQYF
TGTGCCAGCAGCTCGTCGACTAGCACAGATACGCAGTATTTT
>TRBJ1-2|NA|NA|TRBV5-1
CASSPEQGYNYGYTF
TGCGCCAGCAGTCCGGAACAGGGCTATAACTATGGCTACACCTTC
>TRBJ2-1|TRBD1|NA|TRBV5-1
CASSYGTGEVNEQFF
TGCGCCAGCAGCTACGGGACAGGGGAGGTAAATGAGCAGTTCTTC
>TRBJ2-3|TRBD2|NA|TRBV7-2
CASSLRGGIDTQYF
TGTGCCAGCAGCCTGCGGGGGGGGATAGATACGCAGTATTTT
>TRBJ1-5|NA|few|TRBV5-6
CASSRTEFYSNQPQHF
TGTGCCAGCAGCCGGACAGAATTTTATAGCAATCAGCCCCAGCATTTT
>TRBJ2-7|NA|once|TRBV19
CASSTLYEQYF
TGTGCCAGTAGTACCCTCTACGAGCAGTACTTC
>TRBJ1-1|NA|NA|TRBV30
CAWSDQRGTEAFF
TGTGCCTGGAGCGACCAACGGGGCACTGAAGCTTTCTTT
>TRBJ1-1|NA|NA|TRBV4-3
CASSPLTGGGSEAFF
TGCGCCAGCAGCCCATTGACAGGAGGAGGTTCTGAAGCTTTCTTT
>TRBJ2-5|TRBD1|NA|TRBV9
CASSVGTGWETQYF
TGTGCCAGCAGCGTAGGGACAGGGTGGGAGACCCAGTACTTC
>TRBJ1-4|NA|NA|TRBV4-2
CASSQERQPNEKLFF
TGTGCCAGCAGCCAAGAGAGACAGCCTAATGAAAAACTGTTTTTT
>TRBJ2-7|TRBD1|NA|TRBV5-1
CASSWGRDRGYEQYF
TGCGCCAGCAGCTGGGGCCGGGACAGGGGATACGAGCAGTACTTC
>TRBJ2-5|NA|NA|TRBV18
CASSPPTRQETQYF
TGTGCCAGCTCACCACCAACTAGGCAAGAGACCCAGTACTTC
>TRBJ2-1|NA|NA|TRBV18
CASSPWVVRRENEQFF
TGTGCCAGCTCACCATGGGTGGTAAGGAGGGAAAATGAGCAGTTCTTC
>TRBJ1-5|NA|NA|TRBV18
CASSALATQQPQHF
TGTGCCAGCTCAGCACTTGCCACGCAGCAGCCCCAGCATTTT
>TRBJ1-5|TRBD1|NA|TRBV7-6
CASSPGQASNQPQHF
TGTGCCAGCAGCCCGGGACAGGCTAGCAATCAGCCCCAGCATTTT
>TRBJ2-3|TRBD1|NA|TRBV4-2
CASSPGQGLDTQYF
TGTGCCAGCAGTCCTGGACAGGGCTTAGATACGCAGTATTTT
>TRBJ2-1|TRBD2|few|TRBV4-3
CASSQDTSGIDEQFF
TGCGCCAGCAGCCAAGATACTAGCGGGATCGATGAGCAGTTCTTC
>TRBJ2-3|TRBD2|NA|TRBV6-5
CASSWGLATDTQYF
TGTGCCAGCAGTTGGGGACTAGCGACAGATACGCAGTATTTT
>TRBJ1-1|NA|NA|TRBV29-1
CSVDAQTEEAFF
TGCAGCGTTGACGCACAGACCGAAGAAGCTTTCTTT
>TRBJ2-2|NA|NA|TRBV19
CASSPGTYNTGELFF
TGTGCCAGTAGCCCCGGGACTTATAACACCGGGGAGCTGTTTTTT
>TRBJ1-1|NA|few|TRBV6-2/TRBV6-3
CASSILTDENTEAFF
TGTGCCAGCAGTATCCTGACAGACGAGAACACTGAAGCTTTCTTT
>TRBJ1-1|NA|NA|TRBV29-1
CSVVDSPRNTEAFF
TGCAGCGTTGTTGACAGCCCCCGAAACACTGAAGCTTTCTTT
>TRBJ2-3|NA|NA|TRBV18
CASSPNPDTQYF
TGTGCCAGCTCACCAAATCCGGATACGCAGTATTTT
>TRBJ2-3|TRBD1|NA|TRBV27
CASSVGPRQGWGYTDTQYF
TGTGCCAGCAGTGTGGGCCCCCGACAGGGTTGGGGCTACACAGATACGCAGTATTTT
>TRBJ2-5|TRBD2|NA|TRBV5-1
CASSLGTLAGEETQYF
TGCGCCAGCAGCTTGGGCACACTAGCGGGGGAAGAGACCCAGTACTTC
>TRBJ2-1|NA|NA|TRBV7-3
CASSNGVPGYNEQFF
TGTGCCAGCAGCAACGGGGTGCCGGGTTACAATGAGCAGTTCTTC
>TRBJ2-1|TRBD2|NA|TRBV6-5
CASSYWSGIKSGEQFF
TGTGCCAGCAGTTACTGGAGCGGGATTAAGTCAGGGGAGCAGTTCTTC
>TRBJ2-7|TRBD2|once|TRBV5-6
CASSLSKGTRKYEQYF
TGTGCCAGCAGCTTATCTAAGGGGACTAGAAAATACGAGCAGTACTTC
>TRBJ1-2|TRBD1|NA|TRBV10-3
CAISAGTATYGYTF
TGTGCCATCAGTGCCGGGACAGCAACTTATGGCTACACCTTC
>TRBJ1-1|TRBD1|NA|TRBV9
CASSVSVQGGAEAFF
TGTGCCAGCAGCGTATCCGTACAGGGGGGCGCTGAAGCTTTCTTT
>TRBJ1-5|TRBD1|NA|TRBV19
CASSVRDRAFHSNQPQHF
TGTGCCAGTAGTGTCCGGGACAGGGCTTTTCATAGCAATCAGCCCCAGCATTTT
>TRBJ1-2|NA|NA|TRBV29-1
CSVEDPEGGYTF
TGCAGCGTTGAAGATCCGGAGGGAGGCTACACCTTC
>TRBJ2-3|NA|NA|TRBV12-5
CASVQSDTQYF
TGTGCTAGTGTCCAATCAGATACGCAGTATTTT
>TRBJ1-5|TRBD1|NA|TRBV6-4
CASSSQRDRDRYSNQPQHF
TGTGCCAGCAGTTCTCAACGGGACAGGGATCGATATAGCAATCAGCCCCAGCATTTT
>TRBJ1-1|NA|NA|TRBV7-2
CASSFGGNTEAFF
TGTGCCAGCAGCTTCGGCGGTAACACTGAAGCTTTCTTT
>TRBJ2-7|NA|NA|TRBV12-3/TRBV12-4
CASSLSDEQYF
TGTGCCAGCAGTTTATCGGACGAGCAGTACTTC
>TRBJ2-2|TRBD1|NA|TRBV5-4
CASTTQGQGVSGELFF
TGTGCCAGCACCACTCAGGGACAGGGGGTATCCGGGGAGCTGTTTTTT